This T cell receptor (beta chain) originates from a study of human T cells and chemical hapten exposure. At the level of the study: Each week of the roughly 26-week study, patients had diphenylcyclopropenone applied to the scalp.

Sample time point: pre-sensitization, week 0. As for treatment: therapeutic diphenylcyclopropenone sensitization with weekly scalp DPC. This CDR3 is built from 16 residues. Germline V gives CDR1 MGHRA, CDR2 YSYEKL. V lost 0 bases, J lost 3 bases, and 8 bases stayed unmatched. TCRdb re-called the RACE reads through MiXCR, storing one row per CDR3 protein. Of roughly 100,000 distinct CDR3 sequences in the sample, 9.5% to 15% were seen once. This receptor was obtained from a woman in her forties or fifties with alopecia areata. Some clones in this sample may be carry-over from other donors' samples. The sequenced sample was whole blood, obtained in connection with sensitization to the hapten diphenylcyclopropenone (DPC). The V gene is TRBV4-1, the J gene TRBJ2-7; the match to TRBD1 covers 7 bases. DNA for the CDR3: TGCGCCAGCAGCCAAGATGGCGGACAGGAGTTCTACGAGCAGTACTTC. Translating it yields CASSQDGGQEFYEQYF.